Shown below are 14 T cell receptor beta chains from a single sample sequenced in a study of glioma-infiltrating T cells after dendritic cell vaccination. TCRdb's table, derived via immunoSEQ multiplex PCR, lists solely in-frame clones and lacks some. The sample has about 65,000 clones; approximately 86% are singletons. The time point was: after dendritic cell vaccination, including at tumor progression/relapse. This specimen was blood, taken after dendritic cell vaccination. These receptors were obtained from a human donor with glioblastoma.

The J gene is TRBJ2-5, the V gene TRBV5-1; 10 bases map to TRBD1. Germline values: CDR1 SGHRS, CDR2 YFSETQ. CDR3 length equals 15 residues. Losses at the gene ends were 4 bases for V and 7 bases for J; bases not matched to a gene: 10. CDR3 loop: CASSEEGQGIMTQYF. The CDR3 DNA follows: TGCGCCAGCAGCGAGGAGGGACAGGGGATTATGACCCAGTACTTC.

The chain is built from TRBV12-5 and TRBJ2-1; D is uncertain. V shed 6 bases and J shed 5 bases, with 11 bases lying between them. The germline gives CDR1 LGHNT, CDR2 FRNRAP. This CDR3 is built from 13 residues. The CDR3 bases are TGTGCTAGTGGCCTGACTGGAGACAATGAGCAGTTCTTC. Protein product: CASGLTGDNEQFF.

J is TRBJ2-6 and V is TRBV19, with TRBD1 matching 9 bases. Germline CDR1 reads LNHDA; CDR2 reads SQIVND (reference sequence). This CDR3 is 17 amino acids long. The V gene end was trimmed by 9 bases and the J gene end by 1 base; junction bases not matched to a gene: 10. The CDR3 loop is CASTNRGRVSGANVLTF. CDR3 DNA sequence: TGTGCCAGCACCAACAGGGGGCGTGTGTCTGGGGCCAACGTCCTGACTTTC.

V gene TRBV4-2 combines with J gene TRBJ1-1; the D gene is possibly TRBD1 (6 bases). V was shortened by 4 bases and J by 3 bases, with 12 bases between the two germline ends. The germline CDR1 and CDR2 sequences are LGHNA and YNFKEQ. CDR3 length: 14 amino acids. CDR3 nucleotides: TGTGCCAGCAGCCTATCAACAGGGTACACTGAAGCTTTCTTT. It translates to CASSLSTGYTEAFF.

The CDR3 DNA sequence: TGTGCCAGCAGCACGGGACAGGGGCTTCAGCCCCAGCATTTT. Translated, it gives CASSTGQGLQPQHF. The chain is built from TRBV5-6 and TRBJ1-5, with 10 bases identical to TRBD1. There are 14 residues in the CDR3. Germline V gene lookup returns CDR1 SGHDT and CDR2 YYEEEE. The V segment lost 4 bases and the J segment 6 bases; nucleotides outside the gene matches: 4. The full variable domain, its missing parts supplied by reference TRBV5-6 and TRBJ1-5, is DAGVTQSPTHLIKTRGQQVTLRCSPKSGHDTVSWYQQALGQGPQFIFQYYEEEERQRGNFPDRFSGHQFPNYSSELNVNALLLGDSALYLCASSTGQGLQPQHFGDGTRLSIL.

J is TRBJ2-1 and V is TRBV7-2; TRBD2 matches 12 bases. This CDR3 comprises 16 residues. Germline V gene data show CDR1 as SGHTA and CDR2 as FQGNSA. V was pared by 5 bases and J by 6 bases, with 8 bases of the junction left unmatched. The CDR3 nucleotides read TGTGCCAGCAGCGCGACCGGACTAGCGGGGACCAATGAGCAGTTCTTC. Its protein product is CASSATGLAGTNEQFF.

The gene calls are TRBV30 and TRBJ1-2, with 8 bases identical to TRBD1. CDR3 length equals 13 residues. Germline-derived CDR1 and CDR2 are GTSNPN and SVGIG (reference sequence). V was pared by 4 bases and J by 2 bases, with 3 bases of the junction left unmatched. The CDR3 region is CAWTRTGNYGYTF. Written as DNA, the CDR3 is TGTGCCTGGACCCGGACAGGGAACTATGGCTACACCTTC.

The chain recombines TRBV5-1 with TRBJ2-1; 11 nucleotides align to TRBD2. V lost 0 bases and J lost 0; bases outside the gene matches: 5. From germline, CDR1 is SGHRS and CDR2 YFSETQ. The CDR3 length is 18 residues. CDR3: CASSLEGGLAASYNEQFF. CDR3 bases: TGCGCCAGCAGCTTGGAGGGGGGACTAGCGGCCTCCTACAATGAGCAGTTCTTC.

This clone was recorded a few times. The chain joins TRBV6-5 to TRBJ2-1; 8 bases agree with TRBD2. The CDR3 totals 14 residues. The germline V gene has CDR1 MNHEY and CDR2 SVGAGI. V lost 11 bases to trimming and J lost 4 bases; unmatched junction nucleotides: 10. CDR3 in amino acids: CAARGRGEYNEQFF. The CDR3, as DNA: TGTGCCGCCCGGGGGCGGGGGGAATACAATGAGCAGTTCTTC.

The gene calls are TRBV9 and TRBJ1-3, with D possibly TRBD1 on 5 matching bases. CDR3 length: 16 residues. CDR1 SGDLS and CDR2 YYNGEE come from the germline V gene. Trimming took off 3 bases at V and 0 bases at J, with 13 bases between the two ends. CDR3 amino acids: CASSEGSGSSGNTIYF. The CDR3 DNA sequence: TGTGCCAGCAGCGAGGGGTCGGGTAGCTCTGGAAACACCATATATTTT.

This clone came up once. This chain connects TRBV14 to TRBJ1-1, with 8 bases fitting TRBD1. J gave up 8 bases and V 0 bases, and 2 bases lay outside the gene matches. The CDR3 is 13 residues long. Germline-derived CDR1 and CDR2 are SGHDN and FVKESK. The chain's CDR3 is CASSQERTGEAFF. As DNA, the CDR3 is TGTGCCAGCAGCCAAGAACGGACAGGGGAAGCTTTCTTT.

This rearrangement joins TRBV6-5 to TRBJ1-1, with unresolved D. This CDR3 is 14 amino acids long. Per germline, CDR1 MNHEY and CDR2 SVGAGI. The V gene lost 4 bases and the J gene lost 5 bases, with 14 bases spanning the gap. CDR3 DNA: TGTGCCAGCAGTTGGGCAAGACAAGAAACTGAAGCTTTCTTT. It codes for CASSWARQETEAFF.

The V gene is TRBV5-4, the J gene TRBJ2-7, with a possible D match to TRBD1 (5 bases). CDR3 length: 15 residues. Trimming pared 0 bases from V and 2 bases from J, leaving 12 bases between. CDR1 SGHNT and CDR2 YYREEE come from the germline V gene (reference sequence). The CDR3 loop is CASSLDAGSTYEQYF. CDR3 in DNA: TGTGCCAGCAGCTTGGATGCAGGGTCAACCTACGAGCAGTACTTC.

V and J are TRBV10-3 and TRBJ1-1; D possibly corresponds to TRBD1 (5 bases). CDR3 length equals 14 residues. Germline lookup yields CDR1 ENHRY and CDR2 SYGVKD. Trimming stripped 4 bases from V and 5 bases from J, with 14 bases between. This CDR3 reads CAISGRGGETEAFF. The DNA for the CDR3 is TGTGCCATCAGTGGTAGGGGTGGTGAGACTGAAGCTTTCTTT.